Reported below is one T cell receptor (beta chain). This sample was included in a study of Graves' ophthalmopathy and Graves' hyperthyroidism. TCR beta CDR3 regions were amplified from RNA transcripts. Following a first-round RT-PCR that used HTBI primers, a second-round multiplex PCR was carried out. TCRdb reprocessed the multiplex PCR reads with MiXCR, giving one entry per CDR3 protein. The sample carries about 620,000 distinct CDR3 sequences, 20% to 25% recorded once. Trimming took off 5 bases at V and 7 bases at J, with 8 bases between the two ends. The germline CDR1 and CDR2 sequences are SGHAT and FQDESV (reference sequence). This CDR3 contains 12 residues. Stable hyperthyroid donors showed no ophthalmopathy during 18 months follow-up.

The specimen sequenced was peripheral blood. The TCR sequence derives from a woman between 18 and 29 years old with stable Graves' hyperthyroidism. Some clones in this sample may be carry-over from other donors' samples. V and J are TRBV11-1 and TRBJ2-2; D is uncertain. CDR3 protein: CASSAENGELFF. In DNA form, the CDR3 reads TGTGCCAGCAGCGCGGAGAACGGGGAGCTGTTTTTT.